Below, 22 T cell receptor beta chains from the same sample are listed, as sequenced in a study of blood T cell repertoires in COVID-19. The repertoire was sequenced with immunoSEQ multiplex PCR; TCRdb's copy has only in-frame clones and lacks some. The table lists more than 300,000 clones, approximately 90% of them singletons, with about 1.1% in the top ten. Input material: PBMCs or T cells enriched from blood (not recorded which). These TCRs come from a woman younger than 30 who had recovered from COVID-19.

The rearrangement uses TRBV10-3 and TRBJ2-1; 10 nucleotides align to TRBD2. The germline V gene encodes CDR1 ENHRY and CDR2 SYGVKD. This CDR3 has 15 residues. Unmatched junction bases numbered 5, after V lost 2 bases and J lost 7 bases. The CDR3 region is CAISELAGVSNEQFF. The CDR3 DNA sequence: TGTGCCATCAGTGAGCTAGCGGGGGTATCAAATGAGCAGTTCTTC.

About this clone: Other DNA sequences from this sample encode an identical CDR3 as well. CDR3 sequence: CASSPLAGNTGELFF. The CDR3 DNA sequence: TGTGCCAGCAGCCCCTTAGCGGGGAACACCGGGGAGCTGTTTTTT. The chain links TRBV3-1 (or the pseudogene TRBV3-2) to TRBJ2-2; 7 nucleotides match TRBD2. V gave up 4 bases and J gave up 1 base; unmatched junction bases: 3. The CDR3 loop spans 15 amino acids. Per germline, CDR1 LGHDT and CDR2 YNNKEL (reference sequence).

The table lists this clone with a count of one. This rearrangement joins TRBV30 to TRBJ1-4; D gene uncertain. The CDR3 loop spans 15 amino acids. The V gene's germline CDR1 is GTSNPN and CDR2 SVGIG (reference sequence). The V end was cut by 2 bases, the J end by 8 bases, with 18 bases between. This CDR3 is CAWSFGAEAQEKLFF. DNA for the CDR3: TGTGCCTGGAGTTTCGGAGCCGAGGCCCAGGAAAAACTGTTTTTT.

This rearrangement joins TRBV19 to TRBJ1-2; 9 nucleotides line up with TRBD1. The CDR3 is made up of 13 amino acids. Germline CDR1 reads LNHDA; CDR2 reads SQIVND (reference sequence). The V and J ends lost 7 bases and 7 bases, in that order; junction bases with no gene match: 7. CDR3 nucleotides: TGTGCCAGTAACTTGGGGACAGGGAGTGGCTACACCTTC. Its protein is CASNLGTGSGYTF.

The chain recombines TRBV7-9 with TRBJ1-1; no definite D call. Germline loops: CDR1 SEHNR, CDR2 FQNEAQ (reference sequence). The CDR3 is made up of 15 amino acids. V was clipped by 5 bases and J by 5 bases, with 18 bases between them. The CDR3 loop is CASSAGSLSGTEAFF. Here the CDR3 DNA reads TGTGCCAGCAGCGCCGGATCATTGTCGGGGACTGAAGCTTTCTTT.

The chain links TRBV4-2 to TRBJ2-1; 15 bases map to TRBD2. V shed 3 bases, J shed 0 bases, and the junction held 18 bases outside the gene matches. The CDR3 covers 23 residues. Germline-derived CDR1 and CDR2 are LGHNA and YNFKEQ. The chain's CDR3 is CASSHIGLAGGPAVLSSYNEQFF. CDR3 in DNA: TGTGCCAGCAGCCATATTGGACTAGCGGGGGGGCCGGCGGTCTTAAGCTCCTACAATGAGCAGTTCTTC.

This chain joins TRBV5-1 and TRBJ1-5; 7 nucleotides line up with TRBD1. Germline assignment: CDR1 SGHRS and CDR2 YFSETQ. CDR3 length equals 15 residues. Unmatched junction bases numbered 7, after V lost 4 bases and J lost 3 bases. The CDR3 DNA reads as TGCGCCAGCAGCCCTGAGACAGGGCACAATCAGCCCCAGCATTTT. This encodes CASSPETGHNQPQHF.

The chain recombines TRBV15 with TRBJ1-1; maybe TRBD1 (5 bases). The length of the CDR3 is 17 residues. Trimming removed 2 bases from V and 0 bases from J, with 16 bases in between. Germline V gives CDR1 LNHNV, CDR2 YYDKDF (reference sequence). In nucleotides, the CDR3 is TGTGCCACCAGCAGAAGGGGATTACTTTTAATGAACACTGAAGCTTTCTTT. Translating gives CATSRRGLLLMNTEAFF.

CDR3 bases: TGTGCCAGCAGGATCGGGGAGAATGAAAAACTGTTTTTT. Translated, it gives CASRIGENEKLFF. The chain is built from TRBV27 and TRBJ1-4; D call uncertain. The V gene lost 6 bases and the J gene lost 5 bases, with 10 bases spanning the gap. CDR3 length: 13 residues. The germline V gene encodes CDR1 MNHEY and CDR2 SMNVEV (reference sequence).

The chain has TRBV5-8 and TRBJ2-7, with a tentative D call TRBD1 (5 bases). Germline V gene data show CDR1 as SGHTS and CDR2 as YDEGEE. This CDR3 has 13 residues. V lost 0 bases to trimming and J lost 7 bases, with 11 bases between them. The CDR3 DNA follows: TGTGCCAGCAGCTTGGATTTAGGGGATGAGCAGTACTTC. Protein product: CASSLDLGDEQYF.

This clone was seen a single time. V gene TRBV7-2 combines with J gene TRBJ1-2; no clear D. CDR3 length: 16 amino acids. Between the trimmed V and J ends, which lost 5 bases and 3 bases, there was a span of 19 bases. Germline V lookup: CDR1 SGHTA, CDR2 FQGNSA. CDR3 bases: TGTGCCAGCAGCAATAGAACCACCGCCGATGACTATGGCTACACCTTC. It translates to CASSNRTTADDYGYTF.

The V gene is TRBV2, the J gene TRBJ1-3; 8 bases map to TRBD1. Germline loops: CDR1 SNHLY, CDR2 FYNNEI. Germline trimming cut 6 bases from V and 7 bases from J; bases unmatched to any gene: 8. CDR3 length: 14 amino acids. The CDR3, as DNA: TGTGCCAGCAGCGAGACGACAGGGGAGAACACCATATATTTT. Translated: CASSETTGENTIYF.

Written as DNA, the CDR3 is TGTGCCAGCAGTTCATCGTCAGGGTTTCCCCTCTATGGCTACACCTTC. The encoded protein is CASSSSSGFPLYGYTF. This sequence joins TRBV27 and TRBJ1-2, with D possibly being TRBD1 (5 bases). Germline V gene data show CDR1 as MNHEY and CDR2 as SMNVEV (reference sequence). The CDR3 totals 16 residues. V was shortened by 4 bases and J by 4 bases, with 19 bases between the two germline ends.

The CDR3, as DNA: TGTGCCAGCAGCCAAGACTCGCGGGGAACAGATACGCAGTATTTT. Its translation: CASSQDSRGTDTQYF. The chain joins TRBV3-1 (or the pseudogene TRBV3-2) to TRBJ2-3, with TRBD2 as a possible D gene (6 bases). This CDR3 is built from 15 residues. The V gene's germline CDR1 is LGHDT and CDR2 YNNKEL (reference sequence). With 0 bases removed from V and 3 bases from J, the gap between germline ends came to 10 bases.

The V gene is TRBV2, the J gene TRBJ2-2, with D possibly being TRBD1 (5 bases). CDR3 length equals 14 residues. Trimming cost V 7 bases and J 1 base, with 10 bases left between them. CDR1 and CDR2 from the germline V gene are SNHLY and FYNNEI. CDR3 amino acids: CASIQTENTGELFF. For the CDR3, the DNA is TGTGCCAGCATCCAGACAGAGAACACCGGGGAGCTGTTTTTT.

The gene calls are TRBV6-1 and TRBJ1-1, with D perhaps matching TRBD1 (5 bases). The CDR3 runs to 12 residues. V lost 3 bases and J lost 4, with 6 bases in between. Germline V gene sequence: CDR1 MNHNS, CDR2 SASEGT. This CDR3 reads CASSDQGTEAFF. The CDR3 DNA sequence: TGTGCCAGCAGTGACCAGGGCACTGAAGCTTTCTTT.

The V gene is TRBV4-3, the J gene TRBJ1-6; TRBD1 aligns across 7 bases. V shed 0 bases, J shed 0 bases, and the junction held 8 bases outside the gene matches. Germline V gene data show CDR1 as LGHNA and CDR2 as YSLEER. This CDR3 comprises 19 residues. The CDR3 is CASSQDRRGPSSYNSPLHF. The DNA for the CDR3 is TGCGCCAGCAGCCAAGATCGAAGGGGGCCAAGCTCCTATAATTCACCCCTCCACTTT.

This chain connects TRBV7-3 to TRBJ2-1, with D perhaps matching TRBD1 (7 bases). The CDR3 extends over 17 amino acids. CDR1 and CDR2 (germline): SGHTA, FQGTGA. V gave up 3 bases and J gave up 3 bases, with 18 bases separating them. CDR3: CASSFRSTGRIYNEQFF. The CDR3 DNA sequence: TGTGCCAGCAGCTTCCGATCGACAGGGAGGATCTACAATGAGCAGTTCTTC.

The chain uses TRBV6-5 and TRBJ1-2; 12 bases match TRBD1. With V trimmed by 11 bases and J by 2 bases, 3 bases remained unmatched. CDR3 length equals 13 residues. Germline V CDR1 and CDR2: MNHEY, SVGAGI. For the CDR3, the DNA is TGTGCCGGGACAGGGGGCTTCAACTATGGCTACACCTTC. Its protein product is CAGTGGFNYGYTF.

The chain links TRBV4-2 to TRBJ2-5, with 10 bases that match TRBD1. V was pared by 3 bases and J by 5 bases, with 12 bases of the junction left unmatched. Germline CDR1 reads LGHNA; CDR2 reads YNFKEQ. The CDR3 is 17 amino acids. The DNA for the CDR3 is TGTGCCAGCAGCCACGATCCGACCGGGACAGGGGATGAGACCCAGTACTTC. Protein product: CASSHDPTGTGDETQYF.

V usage is TRBV6-4 and J usage is TRBJ2-5; 7 bases align to TRBD2. The CDR3 has 13 residues. Losses at the gene ends were 6 bases for V and 5 bases for J; bases not matched to a gene: 6. Germline-derived CDR1 and CDR2 are MRHNA and SNTAGT. CDR3 residues: CASSPTSRETQYF. The DNA for the CDR3 is TGTGCCAGCAGCCCGACTAGCAGGGAGACCCAGTACTTC.

This chain uses TRBV13 with TRBJ2-3, with a weak D call TRBD2 (7 bases). This CDR3 contains 14 residues. Trimming cost V 0 bases and J 6 bases, with 10 bases left between them. Germline V gene sequence: CDR1 PRHDT, CDR2 FYEKMQ (reference sequence). CDR3 protein: CASSLGGGPDTQYF. The CDR3 DNA follows: TGTGCCAGCAGCTTAGGCGGGGGGCCGGATACGCAGTATTTT.